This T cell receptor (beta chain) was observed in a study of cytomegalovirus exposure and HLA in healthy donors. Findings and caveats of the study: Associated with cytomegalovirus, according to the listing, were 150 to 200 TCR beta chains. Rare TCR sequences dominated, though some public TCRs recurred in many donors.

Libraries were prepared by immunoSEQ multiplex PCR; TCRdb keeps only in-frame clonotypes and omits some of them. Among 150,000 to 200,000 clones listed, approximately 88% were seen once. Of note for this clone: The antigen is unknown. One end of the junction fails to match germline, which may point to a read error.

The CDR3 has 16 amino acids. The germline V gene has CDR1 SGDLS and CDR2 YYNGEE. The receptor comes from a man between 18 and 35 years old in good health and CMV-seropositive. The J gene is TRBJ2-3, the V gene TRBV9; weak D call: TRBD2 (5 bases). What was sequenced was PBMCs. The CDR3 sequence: CASSTRTDGGTYTQYF. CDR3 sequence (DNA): TGTGCCAGCAGCACGCGGACGGATGGAGGCACATATACGCAGTATTTT. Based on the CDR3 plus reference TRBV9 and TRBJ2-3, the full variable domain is DSGVTQTPKHLITATGQRVTLRCSPRSGDLSVYWYQQSLDQGLQFLIQYYNGEERAKGNILERFSAQQFPDLHSELNLSSLELGDSALYFCASSTRTDGGTYTQYFGPGTRLTVL.